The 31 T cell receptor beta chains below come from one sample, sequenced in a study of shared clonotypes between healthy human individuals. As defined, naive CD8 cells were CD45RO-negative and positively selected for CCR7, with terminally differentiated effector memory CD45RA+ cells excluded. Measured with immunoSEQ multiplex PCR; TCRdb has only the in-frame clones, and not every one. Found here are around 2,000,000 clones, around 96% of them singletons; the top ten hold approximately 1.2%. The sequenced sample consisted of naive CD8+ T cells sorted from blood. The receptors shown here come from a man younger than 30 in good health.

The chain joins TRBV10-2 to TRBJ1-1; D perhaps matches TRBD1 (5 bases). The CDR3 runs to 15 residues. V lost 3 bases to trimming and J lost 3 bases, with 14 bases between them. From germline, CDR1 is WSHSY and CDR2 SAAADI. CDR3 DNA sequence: TGCGCCAGCAGTGACCAGGCAGGGTTGGACACTGAAGCTTTCTTT. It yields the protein CASSDQAGLDTEAFF.

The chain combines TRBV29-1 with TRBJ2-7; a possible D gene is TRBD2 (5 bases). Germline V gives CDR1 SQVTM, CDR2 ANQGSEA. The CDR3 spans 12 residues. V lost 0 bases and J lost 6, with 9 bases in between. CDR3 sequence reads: CSVEDPGIEQYF. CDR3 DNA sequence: TGCAGCGTTGAAGATCCGGGGATCGAGCAGTACTTC.

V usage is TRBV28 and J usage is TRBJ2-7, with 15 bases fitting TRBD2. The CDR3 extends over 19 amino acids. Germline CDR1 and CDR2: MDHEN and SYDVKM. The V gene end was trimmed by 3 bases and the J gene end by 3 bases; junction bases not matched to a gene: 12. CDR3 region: CASSFSLPGTSGGNYEQYF. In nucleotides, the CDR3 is TGTGCCAGCAGTTTCTCTCTTCCCGGGACTAGCGGGGGGAACTACGAGCAGTACTTC.

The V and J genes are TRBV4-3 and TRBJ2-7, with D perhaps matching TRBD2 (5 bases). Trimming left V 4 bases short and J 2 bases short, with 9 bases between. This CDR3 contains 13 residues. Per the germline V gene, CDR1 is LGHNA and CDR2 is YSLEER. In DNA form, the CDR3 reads TGCGCCAGCAGCCGAGGAGGTCCCTACGAGCAGTACTTC. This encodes CASSRGGPYEQYF.

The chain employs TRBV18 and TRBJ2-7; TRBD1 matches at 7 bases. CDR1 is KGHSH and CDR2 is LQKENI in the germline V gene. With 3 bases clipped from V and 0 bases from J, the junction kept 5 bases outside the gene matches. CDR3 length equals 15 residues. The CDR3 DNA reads TGTGCCAGCTCACCTTGGGACAGCCTCTCCTACGAGCAGTACTTC. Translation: CASSPWDSLSYEQYF.

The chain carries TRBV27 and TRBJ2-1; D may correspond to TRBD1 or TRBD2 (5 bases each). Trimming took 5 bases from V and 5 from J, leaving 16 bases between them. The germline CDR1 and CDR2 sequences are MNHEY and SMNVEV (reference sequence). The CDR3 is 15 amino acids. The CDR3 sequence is CASSPSPEGNNEQFF. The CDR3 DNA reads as TGTGCCAGCAGTCCCAGCCCTGAGGGGAACAATGAGCAGTTCTTC.

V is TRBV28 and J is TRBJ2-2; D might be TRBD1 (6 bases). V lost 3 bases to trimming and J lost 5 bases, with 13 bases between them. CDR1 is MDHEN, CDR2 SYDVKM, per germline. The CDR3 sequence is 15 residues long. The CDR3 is CASSFIGGETGELFF. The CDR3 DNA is TGTGCCAGCAGTTTCATAGGGGGTGAGACCGGGGAGCTGTTTTTT.

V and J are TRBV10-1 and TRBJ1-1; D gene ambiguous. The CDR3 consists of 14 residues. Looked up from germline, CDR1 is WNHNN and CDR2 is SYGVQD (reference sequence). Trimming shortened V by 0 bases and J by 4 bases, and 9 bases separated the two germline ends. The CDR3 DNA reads TGCGCCAGCAGTGAGTCAGGGCAGCCCACTGAAGCTTTCTTT. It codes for CASSESGQPTEAFF.

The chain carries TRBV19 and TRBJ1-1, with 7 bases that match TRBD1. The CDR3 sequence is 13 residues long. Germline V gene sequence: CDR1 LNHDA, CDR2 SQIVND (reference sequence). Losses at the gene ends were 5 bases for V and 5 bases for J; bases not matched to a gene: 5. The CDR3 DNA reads TGTGCCAGTAGTGAGGGGGCTCGGACTGAAGCTTTCTTT. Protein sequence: CASSEGARTEAFF.

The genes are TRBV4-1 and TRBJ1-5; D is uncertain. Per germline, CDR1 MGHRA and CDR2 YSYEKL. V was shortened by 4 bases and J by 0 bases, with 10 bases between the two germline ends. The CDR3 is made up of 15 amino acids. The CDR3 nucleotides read TGCGCCAGCAGCCTATGGGCGGGTAGCAATCAGCCCCAGCATTTT. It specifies CASSLWAGSNQPQHF.

The DNA of the CDR3 is TGCGCCAGCAGCCTTGGAACATACGGCGATTCACCCCTCCACTTT. Its protein product is CASSLGTYGDSPLHF. This rearrangement joins TRBV4-1 to TRBJ1-6; D is unclear. The CDR3 is 15 amino acids. V was clipped by 4 bases and J by 8 bases, with 15 bases between them. Germline-derived CDR1 and CDR2 are MGHRA and YSYEKL.

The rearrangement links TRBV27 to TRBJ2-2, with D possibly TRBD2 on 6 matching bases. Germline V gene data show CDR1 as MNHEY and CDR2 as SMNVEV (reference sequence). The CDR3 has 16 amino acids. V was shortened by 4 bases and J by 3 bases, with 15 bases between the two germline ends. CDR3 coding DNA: TGTGCCAGCAGTTCGGAGGGTGCCTCTTACACCGGGGAGCTGTTTTTT. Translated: CASSSEGASYTGELFF.

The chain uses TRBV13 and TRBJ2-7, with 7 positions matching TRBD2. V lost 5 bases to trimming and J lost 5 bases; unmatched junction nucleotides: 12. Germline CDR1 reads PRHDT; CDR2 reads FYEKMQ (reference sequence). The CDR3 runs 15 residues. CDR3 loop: CASSRDGAGSHEQYF. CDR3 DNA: TGTGCCAGCAGCCGAGACGGAGCGGGATCCCACGAGCAGTACTTC. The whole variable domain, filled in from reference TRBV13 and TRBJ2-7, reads AAGVIQSPRHLIKEKRETATLKCYPIPRHDTVYWYQQGPGQDPQFLISFYEKMQSDKGSIPDRFSAQQFSDYHSELNMSSLELGDSALYFCASSRDGAGSHEQYFGPGTRLTVT.

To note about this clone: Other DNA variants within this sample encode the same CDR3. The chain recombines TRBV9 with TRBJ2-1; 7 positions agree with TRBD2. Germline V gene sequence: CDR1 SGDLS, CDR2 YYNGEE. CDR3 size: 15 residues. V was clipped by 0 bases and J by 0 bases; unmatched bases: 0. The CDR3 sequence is CASSVAGGSYNEQFF. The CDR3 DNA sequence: TGTGCCAGCAGCGTAGCGGGGGGCTCCTACAATGAGCAGTTCTTC.

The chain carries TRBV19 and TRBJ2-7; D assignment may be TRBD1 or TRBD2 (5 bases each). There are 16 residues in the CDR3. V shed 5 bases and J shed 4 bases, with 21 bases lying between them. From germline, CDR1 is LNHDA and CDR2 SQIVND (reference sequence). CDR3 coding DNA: TGTGCCAGTAGTCTCTCCGGGACCCTGGTGGAATACGAGCAGTACTTC. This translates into CASSLSGTLVEYEQYF.

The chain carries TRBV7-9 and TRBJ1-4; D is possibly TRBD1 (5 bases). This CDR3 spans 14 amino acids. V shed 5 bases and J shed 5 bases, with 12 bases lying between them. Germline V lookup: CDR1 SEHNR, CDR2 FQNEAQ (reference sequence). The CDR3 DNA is TGTGCCAGCAGCCAGGGACCGATGAATGAAAAACTGTTTTTT. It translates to CASSQGPMNEKLFF.

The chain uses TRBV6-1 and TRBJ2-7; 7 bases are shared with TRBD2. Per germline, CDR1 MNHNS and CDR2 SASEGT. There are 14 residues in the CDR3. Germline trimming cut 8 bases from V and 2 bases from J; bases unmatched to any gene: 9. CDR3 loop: CASYKGSGAYEQYF. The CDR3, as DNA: TGTGCCAGCTACAAAGGGAGCGGGGCCTACGAGCAGTACTTC.

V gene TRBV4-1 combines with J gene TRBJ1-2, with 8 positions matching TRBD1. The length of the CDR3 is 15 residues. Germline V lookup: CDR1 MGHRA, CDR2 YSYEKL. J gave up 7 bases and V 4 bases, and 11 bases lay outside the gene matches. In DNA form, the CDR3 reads TGCGCCAGCAGCCTAAATTTGCAGGGGGCGCTTGGCTACACCTTC. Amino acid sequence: CASSLNLQGALGYTF.

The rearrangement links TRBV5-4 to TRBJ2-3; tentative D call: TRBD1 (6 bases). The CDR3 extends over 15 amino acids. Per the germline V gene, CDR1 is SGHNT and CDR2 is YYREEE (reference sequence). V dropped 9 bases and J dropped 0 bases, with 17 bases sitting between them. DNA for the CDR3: TGTGCCATGCGGACAGTCGGAACGAGCACAGATACGCAGTATTTT. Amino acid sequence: CAMRTVGTSTDTQYF.

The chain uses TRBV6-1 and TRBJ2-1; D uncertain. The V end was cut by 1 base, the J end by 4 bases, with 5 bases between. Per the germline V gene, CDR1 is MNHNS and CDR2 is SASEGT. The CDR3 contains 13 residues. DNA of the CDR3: TGTGCCAGCAGTGAAGGAAATTACAATGAGCAGTTCTTC. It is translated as CASSEGNYNEQFF.

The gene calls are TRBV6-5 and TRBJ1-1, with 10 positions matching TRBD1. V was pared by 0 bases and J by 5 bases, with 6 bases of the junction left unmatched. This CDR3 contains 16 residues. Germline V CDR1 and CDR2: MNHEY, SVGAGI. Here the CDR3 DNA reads TGTGCCAGCAGTTACTCGAGGGACAGGGGCCCGACTGAAGCTTTCTTT. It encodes CASSYSRDRGPTEAFF.

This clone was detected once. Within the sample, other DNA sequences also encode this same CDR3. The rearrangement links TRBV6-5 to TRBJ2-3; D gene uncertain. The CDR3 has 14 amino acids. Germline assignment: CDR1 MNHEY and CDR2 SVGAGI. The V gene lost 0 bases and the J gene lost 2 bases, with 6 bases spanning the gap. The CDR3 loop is CASSYSLPTDTQYF. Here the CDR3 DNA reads TGTGCCAGCAGTTACTCCCTTCCCACAGATACGCAGTATTTT.

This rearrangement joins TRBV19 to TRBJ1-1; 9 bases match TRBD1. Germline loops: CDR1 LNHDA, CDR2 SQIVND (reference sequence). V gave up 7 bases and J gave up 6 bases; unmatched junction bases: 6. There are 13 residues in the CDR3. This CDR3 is CASTTDRGAEAFF. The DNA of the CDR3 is TGTGCCAGTACTACGGACAGGGGCGCTGAAGCTTTCTTT.

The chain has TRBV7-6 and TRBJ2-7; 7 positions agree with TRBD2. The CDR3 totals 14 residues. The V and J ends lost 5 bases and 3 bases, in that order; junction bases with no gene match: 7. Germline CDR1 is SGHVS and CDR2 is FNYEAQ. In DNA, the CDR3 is TGTGCCAGCAGCGCCGGGGCTAGCGGCTACGAGCAGTACTTC. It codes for CASSAGASGYEQYF.

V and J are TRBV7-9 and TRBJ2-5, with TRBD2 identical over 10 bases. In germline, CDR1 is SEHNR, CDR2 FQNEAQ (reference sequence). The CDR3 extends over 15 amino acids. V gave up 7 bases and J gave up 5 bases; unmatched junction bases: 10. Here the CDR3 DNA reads TGTGCCAGCATCCCACCAGCGGGAGGGCTGGAGACCCAGTACTTC. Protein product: CASIPPAGGLETQYF.

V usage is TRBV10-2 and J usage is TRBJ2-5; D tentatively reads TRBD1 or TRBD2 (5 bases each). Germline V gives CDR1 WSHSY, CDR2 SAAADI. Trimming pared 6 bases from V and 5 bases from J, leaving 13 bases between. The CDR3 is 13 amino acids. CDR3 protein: CASRERGGETQYF. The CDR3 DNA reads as TGCGCCAGCAGAGAGAGGGGCGGGGAGACCCAGTACTTC.

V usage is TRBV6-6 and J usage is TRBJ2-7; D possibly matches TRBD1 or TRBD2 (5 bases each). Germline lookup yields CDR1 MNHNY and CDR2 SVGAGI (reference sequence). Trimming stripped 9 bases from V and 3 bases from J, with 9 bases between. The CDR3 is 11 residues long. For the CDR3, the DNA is TGTGCCAGTTTTGGGGGCTACGAGCAGTACTTC. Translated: CASFGGYEQYF.

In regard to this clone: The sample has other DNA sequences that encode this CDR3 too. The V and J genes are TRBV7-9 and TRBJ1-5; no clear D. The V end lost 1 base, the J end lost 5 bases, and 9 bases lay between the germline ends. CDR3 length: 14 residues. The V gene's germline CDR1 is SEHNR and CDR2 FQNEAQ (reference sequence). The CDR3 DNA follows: TGTGCCAGCAGCTTAGGGGCTGGGGATCAGCCCCAGCATTTT. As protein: CASSLGAGDQPQHF.

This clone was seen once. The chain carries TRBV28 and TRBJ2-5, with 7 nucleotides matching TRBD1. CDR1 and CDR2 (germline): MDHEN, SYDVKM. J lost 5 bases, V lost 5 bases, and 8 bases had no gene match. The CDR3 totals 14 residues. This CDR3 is CASSPDRADETQYF. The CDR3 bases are TGTGCCAGCAGTCCCGACAGGGCGGACGAGACCCAGTACTTC.

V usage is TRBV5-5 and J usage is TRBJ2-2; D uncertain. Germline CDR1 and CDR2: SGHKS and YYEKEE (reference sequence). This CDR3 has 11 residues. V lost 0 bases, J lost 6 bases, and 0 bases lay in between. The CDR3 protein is CASSLAGELFF. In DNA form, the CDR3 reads TGTGCCAGCAGCTTGGCCGGGGAGCTGTTTTTT.

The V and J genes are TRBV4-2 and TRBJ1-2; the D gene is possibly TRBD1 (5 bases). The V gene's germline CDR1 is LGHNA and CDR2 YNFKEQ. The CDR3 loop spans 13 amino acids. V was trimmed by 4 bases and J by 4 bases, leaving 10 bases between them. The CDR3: CASSRGTAYGYTF. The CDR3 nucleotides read TGTGCCAGCAGCCGAGGGACGGCCTATGGCTACACCTTC.